The T cell receptor (beta chain) under discussion was sequenced for a study of neurological immune-mediated disorders. With regard to this clonotype: The antigen is unknown. A much larger clone sits a single nucleotide away, making a read error possible.

Study conclusions and caveats: Expanded clones shared no identical CDR3 amino acid sequences across subjects, which suggested private TCR-beta repertoires in all groups. Healthy controls had more TCR clonal expansion than multiple sclerosis, which showed the least, whereas HTLV-1-associated myelopathy showed the most.

Using its own MiXCR run on the 5' RACE reads, TCRdb lists one record per CDR3 protein. The table lists about 41,000 distinct CDR3 sequences, approximately 15% of them singletons. Germline loops: CDR1 MNHNS, CDR2 SASEGT. The CDR3 extends over 17 amino acids. This clonotype was obtained from a woman aged 55-75 years with HTLV-1-associated myelopathy (HAM/TSP). The sequenced material came from CD4+ T cells from blood. The chain is built from TRBV6-1 and TRBJ2-1; 10 positions match TRBD1. CDR3 sequence reads: CAISEASRGQGPHEQFF. CDR3 sequence (DNA): TGTGCCATCAGTGAAGCATCCCGGGGACAGGGGCCTCATGAGCAGTTCTTC.